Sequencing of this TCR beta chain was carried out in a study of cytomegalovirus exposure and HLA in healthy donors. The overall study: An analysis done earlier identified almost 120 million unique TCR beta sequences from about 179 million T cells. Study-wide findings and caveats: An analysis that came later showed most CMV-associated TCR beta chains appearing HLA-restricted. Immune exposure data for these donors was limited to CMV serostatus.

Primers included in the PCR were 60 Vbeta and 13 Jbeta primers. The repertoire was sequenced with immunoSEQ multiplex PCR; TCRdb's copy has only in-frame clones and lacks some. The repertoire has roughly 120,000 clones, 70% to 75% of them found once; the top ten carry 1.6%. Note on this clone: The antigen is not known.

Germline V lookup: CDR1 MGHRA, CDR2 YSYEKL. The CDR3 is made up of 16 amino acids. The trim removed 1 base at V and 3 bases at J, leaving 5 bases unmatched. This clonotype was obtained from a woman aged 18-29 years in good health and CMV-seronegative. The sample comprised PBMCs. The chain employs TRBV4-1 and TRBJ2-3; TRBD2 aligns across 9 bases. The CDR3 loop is CASSQVGSGGTDTQYF. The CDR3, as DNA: TGCGCCAGCAGCCAAGTAGGAAGCGGGGGGACAGATACGCAGTATTTT.